A single sample is the source of the 18 T cell receptor beta chains below, sequenced in a study of T cell clonality in common variable immunodeficiency. Study-wide results and limits: Common variable immunodeficiency TCR beta sequences reportedly had fewer deletions and N-nucleotide insertions.

These TCRs are of unknown antigen specificity. Profiled with immunoSEQ multiplex PCR; TCRdb holds only in-frame clones, not every one. The table counts about 15,000 clones; approximately 5% lies in the top ten. Input material: peripheral blood mononuclear cells. The receptors come from a human donor with common variable immunodeficiency.

Notes on this clone: The CDR3 goes on 3 residues after the read ends, and that part is filled in from the germline J gene. This chain connects TRBV20-1 to TRBJ2-3; 8 bases line up with TRBD2. Trimming at V came to 1 base and at J to 2 bases, leaving 11 bases not matched to a gene. Germline V gene sequence: CDR1 DFQATT, CDR2 SNEGSKA (reference sequence). The CDR3 extends over 17 amino acids. This CDR3 is CSARGLTWRGDTDTQYF. The sequenced CDR3 bases are TGCAGTGCTAGAGGCCTCACTTGGCGGGGGGACACAGATACG.

Concerning this clone itself: The sequence runs out 3 residues before the end of the CDR3; the remainder is reconstructed from the germline J gene. This rearrangement joins TRBV19 to TRBJ1-3, with TRBD1 matching 8 bases. The trim removed 5 bases at V and 7 bases at J, leaving 10 bases unmatched. CDR1 and CDR2 (germline): LNHDA, SQIVND (reference sequence). The CDR3 is made up of 15 amino acids. The CDR3 is CASSFSGTGGNTIYF. CDR3 bases read: TGTGCCAGTAGTTTTTCCGGGACAGGAGGGAACACC.

Comments on this clone: The read halts 3 residues ahead of the CDR3 end, with the missing end drawn from the germline J gene. The chain links TRBV11-2 to TRBJ2-3; 9 bases map to TRBD2. The V segment lost 3 bases and the J segment 4 bases; nucleotides outside the gene matches: 5. CDR1 SGHAT and CDR2 FQNNGV come from the germline V gene. This CDR3 comprises 15 residues. The CDR3 loop is CASSFSGGKADTQYF. CDR3 DNA (partial): TGTGCCAGCAGCTTTAGCGGGGGAAAGGCAGATACG.

This clone shows up as medium-sized by frequency. The CDR3 reads CSASKAGGTGELFF. Incomplete CDR3 DNA: TGCAGTGCTAGTAAAGCGGGAGGCACCGGGGAG. This sequence joins TRBV20-1 and TRBJ2-2; TRBD2 matches at 9 bases. With the read ending 3 residues before the CDR3 end, the germline J gene is used to fill in that end. This CDR3 is built from 14 residues. The germline gives CDR1 DFQATT, CDR2 SNEGSKA (reference sequence). J lost 4 bases, V lost 3 bases, and 3 bases had no gene match.

A word on this clone: The sequence runs out 3 residues before the end of the CDR3; the remainder is reconstructed from the germline J gene. The V call is TRBV5-1, the J call TRBJ2-1, with D possibly TRBD2 on 5 matching bases. CDR3 length equals 16 residues. V was pared by 2 bases and J by 2 bases, with 14 bases between. Germline V gene sequence: CDR1 SGHRS, CDR2 YFSETQ. CDR3: CASSFGERLTYNEQFF. Incomplete CDR3 DNA: TGCGCCAGCAGCTTCGGGGAGCGCCTTACCTACAATGAG.

As concerns this clone: The read gets to within 3 residues of the CDR3 end, and the germline J gene fills in the rest. The chain is built from TRBV6-2 or TRBV6-3 and TRBJ2-5; 11 bases are shared with TRBD2. The CDR3 loop spans 16 amino acids. CDR1 MNHEY and CDR2 SVGEGT come from the germline V gene. V was pared by 5 bases and J by 3 bases, with 8 bases of the junction left unmatched. The DNA read from the CDR3 is TGTGCCAGCAGTCCCACACTAGCGGGAGTTGAAGAGACC. Translation: CASSPTLAGVEET. The CDR3 in full is CASSPTLAGVEETQYF.

The chain's CDR3 is CASSARLAGGYNEQFF. The CDR3 bases that were read are TGTGCCAGCAGCGCCCGACTAGCGGGGGGATACAATGAG. The V call is TRBV9, the J call TRBJ2-1, with TRBD2 matching over 13 bases. The read ends 3 residues before the CDR3 terminus; that terminus is restored from the germline J gene. Germline V gene data show CDR1 as SGDLS and CDR2 as YYNGEE. Unmatched junction bases numbered 4, after V lost 3 bases and J lost 4 bases. There are 16 residues in the CDR3.

Note on this clone: Read sequence stops 3 residues before the CDR3 end, and the germline J gene provides the missing end. The chain recombines TRBV6-1 with TRBJ1-2, with D possibly being TRBD1 (6 bases). This CDR3 region has 14 residues. The germline CDR1 and CDR2 sequences are MNHNS and SASEGT. CDR3 DNA (partial): TGTGCCAGCAGTGAAGATTACAGGGTCGGGGGC. Translated, it gives CASSEDYRVGG. Given in full, the CDR3 is CASSEDYRVGGYTF.

A remark on this clone: Read data end 3 residues before the CDR3 end; the end is taken from the germline J gene. V and J are TRBV12-3 or TRBV12-4 and TRBJ1-6; TRBD1 matches 9 bases. The CDR3 consists of 17 residues. J lost 0 bases, V lost 5 bases, and 5 bases had no gene match. The CDR3 protein is CASSRTGVSSYNSPLHF. The DNA read from the CDR3 is TGTGCCAGCAGTCGGACAGGGGTGAGCTCCTATAATTCACCC.

A remark on this clone: The read ends 3 residues before the CDR3 terminus; that terminus is restored from the germline J gene. This chain links TRBV18 with TRBJ2-2, with 7 bases fitting TRBD2. The V segment lost 6 bases and the J segment 0 bases; nucleotides outside the gene matches: 7. The CDR3 loop spans 16 amino acids. Germline CDR1 reads KGHSH; CDR2 reads LQKENI. The CDR3 loop reads CASSPTSLSNTGELFF. Incomplete CDR3 DNA: TGTGCCAGCTCCCCGACTAGCCTCTCGAACACCGGGGAG.

As regards this clone: Sequencing ends 3 residues short of the CDR3 end; the germline J gene provides the rest. The V and J genes are TRBV20-1 and TRBJ2-5; 10 bases are a match to TRBD1. Germline loops: CDR1 DFQATT, CDR2 SNEGSKA (reference sequence). The trim removed 6 bases at V and 3 bases at J, leaving 7 bases unmatched. The CDR3 loop spans 14 amino acids. CDR3 DNA, as far as it was read: TGCAGTGCGGGGCTTGGGACAGGGGAAGAGACC. It specifies CSAGLGTGEET. The full CDR3 protein is CSAGLGTGEETQYF.

With respect to this clone: The missing CDR3 end, 3 residues past where the read stops, is filled in from the germline J gene. The same CDR3 also results from other DNA sequences found in this sample. The genes are TRBV7-2 and TRBJ2-7, with unresolved D. The length of the CDR3 is 12 residues. V was trimmed by 2 bases and J by 4 bases, leaving 6 bases between them. From germline, CDR1 is SGHTA and CDR2 FQGNSA. CDR3 DNA (partial): TGTGCCAGCAGCTTAAACCGGTACGAG. Protein: CASSLNRYE. The whole CDR3 protein reads CASSLNRYEQYF.

The CDR3 loop is CASSEGLAIDTQYF. CDR3 bases read: TGTGCCAGCAGTGAGGGACTAGCGATAGATACG. The gene calls are TRBV6-1 and TRBJ2-3; 10 nucleotides line up with TRBD2. The CDR3 goes on 3 residues after the read ends, and that part is filled in from the germline J gene. Unmatched junction bases numbered 2, after V lost 3 bases and J lost 5 bases. CDR1 is MNHNS, CDR2 SASEGT, per germline. The CDR3 is 14 residues long.

Points on this clone: The sequenced fragment ends 3 residues before the CDR3 boundary, so the rest is inferred from the germline J gene. The J gene is TRBJ1-5, the V gene TRBV19; TRBD1 aligns across 8 bases. The germline V gene has CDR1 LNHDA and CDR2 SQIVND (reference sequence). This CDR3 has 17 residues. Trimming removed 7 bases from V and 4 bases from J; junction bases left unmatched: 15. The part of the CDR3 DNA that was read is TGTGCCAGTACCCCGGACAGGGCGGGTTGGGGGAATCAGCCC. It is translated as CASTPDRAGWGNQP. The full CDR3 sequence reads CASTPDRAGWGNQPQHF.

Considering frequency, this clone is medium-sized. The sequenced fragment ends 3 residues before the CDR3 boundary, so the rest is inferred from the germline J gene. This chain uses TRBV5-1 with TRBJ2-7; D unclear. The V gene's germline CDR1 is SGHRS and CDR2 YFSETQ. V lost 0 bases, J lost 2 bases, and 6 bases lay in between. The CDR3 contains 13 residues. The sequenced CDR3 bases are TGCGCCAGCAGCTTGGTAGATCCCTACGAG. Protein: CASSLVDPYE. The whole CDR3 protein is CASSLVDPYEQYF.

About this clone itself: The CDR3 end falls 3 residues outside the read, so it is completed with the germline J gene. The chain employs TRBV20-1 and TRBJ2-3; D possibly corresponds to TRBD2 (7 bases). The germline gives CDR1 DFQATT, CDR2 SNEGSKA (reference sequence). The V and J ends lost 8 bases and 6 bases respectively, with 21 bases between them. The CDR3 runs to 14 residues. CDR3 DNA, as far as it was read: TGCAGTCTTAGAGGGCGGGGGCTGACTGATACG. Protein product: CSLRGRGLTDT. From start to end, the CDR3 is CSLRGRGLTDTQYF.

The CDR3 here is CAWSMDTKEWETQYF. The DNA read from the CDR3 is TGTGCCTGGAGCATGGACACTAAGGAGTGGGAGACC. This chain uses TRBV30 with TRBJ2-5; possible D gene TRBD1, 5 bases. The CDR3 end falls 3 residues outside the read, so it is completed with the germline J gene. Germline V gene data show CDR1 as GTSNPN and CDR2 as SVGIG (reference sequence). Trimming pared 3 bases from V and 5 bases from J, leaving 19 bases between. This CDR3 spans 15 amino acids.

In terms of frequency, this clone is medium-sized. The read finishes 3 residues shy of the CDR3 end, and the germline J gene is used to complete it. The chain links TRBV18 to TRBJ1-2; 7 bases match TRBD1. Unmatched junction bases numbered 5, after V lost 6 bases and J lost 4 bases. Germline CDR1 and CDR2: KGHSH and LQKENI. CDR3 length: 13 residues. Incomplete CDR3 DNA: TGTGCCAGCTCCCCAGACAGGGTCTATGGC. Translated: CASSPDRVYG. In full, the CDR3 reads CASSPDRVYGYTF.